This T cell receptor (beta chain) is drawn from a study of shared clonotypes between healthy human individuals. This clone was detected once. Its antigen is not identified. Every immunoSEQ plate was one replicate of a subset's evenly spread DNA. Clones were read by immunoSEQ multiplex PCR, and TCRdb kept only the in-frame ones, dropping some. The sample consists of more than 850,000 clones, 75% to 85% of them appearing once. Every one of the donors was a Caucasian adult that lived in Nashville, Tennessee. Germline V gene lookup returns CDR1 SEHNR and CDR2 FQNEAQ (reference sequence). J was trimmed by 9 bases and V by 1 base; bases with no gene match: 3. The CDR3 contains 12 residues. Study results and caveats: Genetic and exposure-history diversity was limited by the small donor number. It was the non-shared clonotypes that had lower generation probabilities than clonotypes shared by all four donors.

The clonotype comes from a man aged 18 to 30 in good health. Some clones in this sample may be carry-over from other donors' samples. The sequenced sample was memory CD4+ T cells from PBMCs. The subset was: CD45RA-negative fraction. This sequence joins TRBV7-9 and TRBJ2-7, with 7 bases that match TRBD2. The CDR3 is CASSLESSGQYF. The DNA for the CDR3 is TGTGCCAGCAGCTTAGAGTCTAGCGGGCAGTACTTC. Based on the CDR3 plus reference TRBV7-9 and TRBJ2-7, the full variable domain is DTGVSQNPRHKITKRGQNVTFRCDPISEHNRLYWYRQTLGQGPEFLTYFQNEAQLEKSRLLSDRFSAERPKGSFSTLEIQRTEQGDSAMYLCASSLESSGQYFGPGTRLTVT.